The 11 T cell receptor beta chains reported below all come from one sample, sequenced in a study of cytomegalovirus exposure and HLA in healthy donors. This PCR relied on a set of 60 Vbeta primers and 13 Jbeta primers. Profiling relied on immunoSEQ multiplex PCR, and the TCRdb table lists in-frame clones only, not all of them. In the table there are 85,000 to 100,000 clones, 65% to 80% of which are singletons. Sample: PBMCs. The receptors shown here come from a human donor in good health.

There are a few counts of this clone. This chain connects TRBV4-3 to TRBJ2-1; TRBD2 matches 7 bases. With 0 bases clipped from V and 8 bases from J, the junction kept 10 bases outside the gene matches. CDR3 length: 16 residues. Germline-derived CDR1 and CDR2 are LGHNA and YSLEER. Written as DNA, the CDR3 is TGCGCCAGCAGCCAAGATAGGGCTAGCGGAAACTATGAGCAGTTCTTC. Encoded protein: CASSQDRASGNYEQFF.

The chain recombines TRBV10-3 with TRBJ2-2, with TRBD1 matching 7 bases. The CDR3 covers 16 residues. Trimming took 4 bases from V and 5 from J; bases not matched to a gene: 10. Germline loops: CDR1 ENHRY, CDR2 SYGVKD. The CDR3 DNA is TGTGCCATCAGTGGAACTCATGGGACAGATACCGGGGAGCTGTTTTTT. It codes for CAISGTHGTDTGELFF.

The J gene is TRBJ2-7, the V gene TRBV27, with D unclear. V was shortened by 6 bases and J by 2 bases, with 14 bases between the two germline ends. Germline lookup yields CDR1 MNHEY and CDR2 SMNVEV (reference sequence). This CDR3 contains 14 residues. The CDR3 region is CASSPYELPYEQYF. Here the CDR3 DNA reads TGTGCCAGCAGCCCCTATGAGCTTCCCTACGAGCAGTACTTC.

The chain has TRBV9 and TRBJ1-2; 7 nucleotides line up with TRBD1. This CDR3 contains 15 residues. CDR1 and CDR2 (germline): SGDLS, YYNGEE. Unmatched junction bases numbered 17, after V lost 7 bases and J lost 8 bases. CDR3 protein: CASGAPDREISGYTF. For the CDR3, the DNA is TGTGCCAGCGGCGCCCCCGACAGGGAAATCAGCGGCTACACCTTC.

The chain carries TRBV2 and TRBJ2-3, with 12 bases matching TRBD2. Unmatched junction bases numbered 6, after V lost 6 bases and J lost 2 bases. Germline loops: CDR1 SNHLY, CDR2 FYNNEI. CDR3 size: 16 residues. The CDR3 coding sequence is TGTGCCAGCAGGGACCTAGCGGGGGGGCTCACAGATACGCAGTATTTT. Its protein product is CASRDLAGGLTDTQYF.

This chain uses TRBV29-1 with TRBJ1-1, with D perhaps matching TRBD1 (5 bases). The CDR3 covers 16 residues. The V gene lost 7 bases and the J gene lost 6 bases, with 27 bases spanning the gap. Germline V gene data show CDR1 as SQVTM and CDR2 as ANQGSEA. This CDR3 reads CSAPPRGRRGSAEAFF. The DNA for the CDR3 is TGCAGCGCCCCCCCGAGGGGCAGGAGGGGCTCTGCTGAAGCTTTCTTT.

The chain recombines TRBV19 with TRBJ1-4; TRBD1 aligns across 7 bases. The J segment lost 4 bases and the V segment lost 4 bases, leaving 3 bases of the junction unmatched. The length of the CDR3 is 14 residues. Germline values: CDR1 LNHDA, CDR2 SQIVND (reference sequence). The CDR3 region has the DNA TGTGCCAGTAGTACGACAGGGCTTAATGAAAAACTGTTTTTT. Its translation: CASSTTGLNEKLFF.

The CDR3, as DNA: TGTGCCAGCAGCTCGGGACAGGGGGCCGTCTCTGGGGCCAACGTCCTGACTTTC. Translating gives CASSSGQGAVSGANVLTF. This chain links TRBV7-9 with TRBJ2-6; TRBD1 matches at 12 bases. This CDR3 is built from 18 residues. J lost 0 bases, V lost 4 bases, and 4 bases had no gene match. CDR1 and CDR2 (germline): SEHNR, FQNEAQ (reference sequence).

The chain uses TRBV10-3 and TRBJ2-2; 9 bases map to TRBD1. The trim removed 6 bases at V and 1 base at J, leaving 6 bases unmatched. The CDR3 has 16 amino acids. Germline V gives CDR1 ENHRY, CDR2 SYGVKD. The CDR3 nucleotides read TGTGCCATCAGACCGGGACAGGGTAGGAACACCGGGGAGCTGTTTTTT. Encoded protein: CAIRPGQGRNTGELFF.

The CDR3 DNA sequence: TGTGCCAGCAGGACAGATACCTACCCCGAAAAACTGTTTTTT. This sequence encodes CASRTDTYPEKLFF. The chain uses TRBV5-5 and TRBJ1-4; possibly TRBD1 for D (5 bases). The CDR3 consists of 14 residues. V lost 5 bases and J 8 bases, leaving 16 bases between the germline ends. The germline CDR1 and CDR2 sequences are SGHKS and YYEKEE (reference sequence).

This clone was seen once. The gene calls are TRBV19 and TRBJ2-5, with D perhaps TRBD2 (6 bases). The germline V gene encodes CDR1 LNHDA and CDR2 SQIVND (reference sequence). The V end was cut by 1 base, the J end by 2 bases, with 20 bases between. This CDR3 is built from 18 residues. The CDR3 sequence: CASSIARQRDSRQETQYF. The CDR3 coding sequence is TGTGCCAGTAGTATAGCCCGCCAAAGGGACTCTCGGCAAGAGACCCAGTACTTC.